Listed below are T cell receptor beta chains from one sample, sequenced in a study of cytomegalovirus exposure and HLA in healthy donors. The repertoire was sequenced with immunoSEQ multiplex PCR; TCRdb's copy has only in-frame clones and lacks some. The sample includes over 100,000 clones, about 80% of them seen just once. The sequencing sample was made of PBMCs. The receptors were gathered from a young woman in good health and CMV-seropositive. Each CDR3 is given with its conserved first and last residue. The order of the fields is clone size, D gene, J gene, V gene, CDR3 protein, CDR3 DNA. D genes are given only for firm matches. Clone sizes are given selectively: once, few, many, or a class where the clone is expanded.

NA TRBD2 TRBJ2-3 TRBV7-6 CASSPGLAEWDYTDTQYF TGTGCCAGCAGCCCGGGGCTAGCGGAGTGGGACTACACAGATACGCAGTATTTT
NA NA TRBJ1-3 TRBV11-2 CASSLQEGNTIYF TGTGCCAGCAGCTTACAGGAAGGAAACACCATATATTTT
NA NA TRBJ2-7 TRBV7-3 CASSSGLSYEQYF TGTGCCAGCAGCTCGGGACTCTCCTACGAGCAGTACTTC
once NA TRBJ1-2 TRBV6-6 CASTQGDYGYTF TGTGCCAGCACCCAAGGGGACTATGGCTACACCTTC
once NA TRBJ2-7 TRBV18 CASSPYRDSYEQYF TGTGCCAGCTCACCATACCGGGACTCCTACGAGCAGTACTTC
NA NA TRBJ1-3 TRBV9 CASSVSGSGNTIYF TGTGCCAGCAGCGTATCAGGGTCCGGAAACACCATATATTTT
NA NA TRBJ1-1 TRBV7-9 CSSSPNGNTEAFF TGTTCCAGCAGCCCGAACGGGAACACTGAAGCTTTCTTT
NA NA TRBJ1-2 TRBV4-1 CASSQGTGNYGYTF TGCGCCAGCAGCCAAGGGACGGGAAACTATGGCTACACCTTC
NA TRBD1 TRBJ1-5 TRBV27 CASSSKTGGIQPQHF TGTGCCAGCAGTTCAAAAACAGGGGGCATACAGCCCCAGCATTTT
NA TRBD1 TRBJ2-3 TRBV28 CASSLRGRWLVDTDTQYF TGTGCCAGCAGTTTAAGGGGGCGGTGGCTAGTGGACACAGATACGCAGTATTTT
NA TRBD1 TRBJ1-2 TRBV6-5 CASTGTGYGYTF TGTGCCAGCACCGGGACAGGGTATGGCTACACCTTC
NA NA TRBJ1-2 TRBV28 CASSFQRYGYTF TGTGCCAGCAGTTTCCAGCGATATGGCTACACCTTC
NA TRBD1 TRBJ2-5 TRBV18 CASSPRTGGRETQYF TGTGCCAGCTCACCACGGACAGGGGGCCGAGAGACCCAGTACTTC
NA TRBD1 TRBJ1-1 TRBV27 CASSPGTGRDSEAFF TGTGCCAGCAGTCCAGGGACAGGGCGGGACTCTGAAGCTTTCTTT
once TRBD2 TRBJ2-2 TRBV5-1 CASSTSGTSNTGELFF TGCGCCAGCAGCACCTCCGGGACTAGTAACACCGGGGAGCTGTTTTTT
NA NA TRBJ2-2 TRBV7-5 CARSLRRRGSGGELFF TGTGCCAGAAGCTTACGAAGGCGGGGTTCGGGCGGGGAGCTGTTTTTT
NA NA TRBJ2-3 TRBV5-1 CASSLEISGGPDTQYF TGCGCCAGCAGCTTGGAAATATCGGGGGGCCCAGATACGCAGTATTTT
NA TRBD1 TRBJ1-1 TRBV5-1 CASSQGQVNTEAFF TGCGCCAGCAGCCAAGGACAGGTGAACACTGAAGCTTTCTTT
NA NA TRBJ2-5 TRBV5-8 CASSFGGGLGETQYF TGTGCCAGCAGCTTCGGTGGGGGCCTCGGAGAGACCCAGTACTTC
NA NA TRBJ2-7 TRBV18 CASSPLSLGSSYEQYF TGTGCCAGCTCACCATTATCTCTAGGAAGCTCCTACGAGCAGTACTTC
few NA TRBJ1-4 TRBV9 CASSAQGKGEKLFF TGTGCCAGCAGCGCCCAGGGGAAAGGAGAAAAACTGTTTTTT
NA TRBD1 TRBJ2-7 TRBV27 CASSSYDRVPYEQYF TGTGCCAGCAGTTCCTACGACAGGGTCCCCTACGAGCAGTACTTC
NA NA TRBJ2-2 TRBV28 CASSSTGSNTGELFF TGTGCCAGCAGCTCCACAGGGTCGAACACCGGGGAGCTGTTTTTT
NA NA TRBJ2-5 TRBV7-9 CASSFGRETQYF TGTGCCAGCAGCTTCGGTCGTGAGACCCAGTACTTC
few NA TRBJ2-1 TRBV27 CASSSPRYDEQFF TGTGCCAGCAGTTCCCCCAGATACGATGAGCAGTTCTTC
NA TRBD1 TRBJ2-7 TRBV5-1 CASSPRQGPYEQYF TGCGCCAGCAGCCCCAGACAGGGCCCCTACGAGCAGTACTTC
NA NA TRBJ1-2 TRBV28 CASSDIGPYGYTF TGTGCCAGCAGTGACATTGGGCCCTATGGCTACACCTTC
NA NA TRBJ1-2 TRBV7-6 CASSLGGGRANYGYTF TGTGCCAGCAGCTTAGGGGGAGGGAGAGCTAACTATGGCTACACCTTC
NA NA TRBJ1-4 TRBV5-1 CASSVRGGDEKLFF TGCGCCAGCAGTGTGAGGGGGGGCGATGAAAAACTGTTTTTT
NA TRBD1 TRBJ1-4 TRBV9 CASSVRTGEEKLFF TGTGCCAGCAGCGTAAGAACAGGGGAAGAAAAACTGTTTTTT
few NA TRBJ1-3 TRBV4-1 CASSPRGLGSAGNTIYF TGCGCCAGCAGCCCGAGAGGATTGGGTAGCGCTGGAAACACCATATATTTT
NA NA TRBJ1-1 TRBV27 CASSGPGQEAFF TGTGCCAGCAGTGGGCCGGGACAAGAAGCTTTCTTT
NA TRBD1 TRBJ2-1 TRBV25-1 CASSGPPDRVSYNEQFF TGTGCCAGCAGTGGCCCCCCCGACAGGGTATCCTACAATGAGCAGTTCTTC
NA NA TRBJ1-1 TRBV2 CASNPSGVAGEAFF TGTGCCAGCAATCCGTCAGGGGTTGCGGGTGAAGCTTTCTTT
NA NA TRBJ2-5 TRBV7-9 CASTPTPDVPKQYF TGTGCCAGCACCCCGACTCCCGACGTCCCCAAGCAGTACTTC
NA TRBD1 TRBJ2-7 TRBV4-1 CASSQGQGAREQYF TGCGCCAGCAGCCAAGGACAGGGGGCGCGGGAGCAGTACTTC
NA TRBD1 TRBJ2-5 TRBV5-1 CASRSGQGGQETQYF TGCGCCAGCAGATCGGGACAGGGAGGGCAAGAGACCCAGTACTTC
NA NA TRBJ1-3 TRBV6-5 CATHAGLGGNTIYF TGTGCCACCCATGCGGGCCTCGGGGGAAACACCATATATTTT
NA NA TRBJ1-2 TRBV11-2 CASSFSRAAYDYTF TGTGCCAGCAGCTTTAGCAGGGCAGCGTATGACTACACCTTC
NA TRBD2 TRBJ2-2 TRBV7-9 CASSLRRSGRANTGELFF TGTGCCAGCAGCTTAAGGCGGTCCGGGAGGGCGAACACCGGGGAGCTGTTTTTT
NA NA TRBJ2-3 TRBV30 CAWSAGPAWDTQYF TGTGCCTGGAGCGCGGGACCCGCTTGGGATACGCAGTATTTT
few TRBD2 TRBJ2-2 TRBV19 CASSTLAGGPTGELFF TGTGCCAGTAGTACACTAGCGGGAGGGCCCACCGGGGAGCTGTTTTTT
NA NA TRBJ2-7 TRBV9 CASSVGAGASYEQYF TGTGCCAGCAGCGTAGGGGCAGGGGCCTCCTACGAGCAGTACTTC
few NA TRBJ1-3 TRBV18 CASSTTVGISGNTIYF TGTGCCAGCTCCACGACTGTCGGCATCTCTGGAAACACCATATATTTT
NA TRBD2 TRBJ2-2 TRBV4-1 CASIRELAGEGSTGELFF TGCGCCAGCATTCGCGAACTAGCGGGAGAGGGGAGCACCGGGGAGCTGTTTTTT
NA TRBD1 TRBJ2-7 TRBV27 CASSAHRGPAYEQYF TGTGCCAGCAGTGCCCACAGGGGGCCGGCCTACGAGCAGTACTTC
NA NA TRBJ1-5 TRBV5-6 CASSLRGERGQPQHF TGTGCCAGCAGCTTGAGGGGAGAGCGGGGTCAGCCCCAGCATTTT
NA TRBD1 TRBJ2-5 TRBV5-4 CASSLTGAVETQYF TGTGCCAGCAGCTTGACAGGGGCCGTGGAGACCCAGTACTTC
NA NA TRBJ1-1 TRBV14 CASSPRSMNTEAFF TGTGCCAGCAGCCCCCGGTCCATGAACACTGAAGCTTTCTTT
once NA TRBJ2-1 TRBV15 CATGDRNEQFF TGTGCCACCGGCGACAGAAATGAGCAGTTCTTC
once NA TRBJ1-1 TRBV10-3 CATELQGNTEAFF TGTGCCACCGAATTACAGGGGAACACTGAAGCTTTCTTT